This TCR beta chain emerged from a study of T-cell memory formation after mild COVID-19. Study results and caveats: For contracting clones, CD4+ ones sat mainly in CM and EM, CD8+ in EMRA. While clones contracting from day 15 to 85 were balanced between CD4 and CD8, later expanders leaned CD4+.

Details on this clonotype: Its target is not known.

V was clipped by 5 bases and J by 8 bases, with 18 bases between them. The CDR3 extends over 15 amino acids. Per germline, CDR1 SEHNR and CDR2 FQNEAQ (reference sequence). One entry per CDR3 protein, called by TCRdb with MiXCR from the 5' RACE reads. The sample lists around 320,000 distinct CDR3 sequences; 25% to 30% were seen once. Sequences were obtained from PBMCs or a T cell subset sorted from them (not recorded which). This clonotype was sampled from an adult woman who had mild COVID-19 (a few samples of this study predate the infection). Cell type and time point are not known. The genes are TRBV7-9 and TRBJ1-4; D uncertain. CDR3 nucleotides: TGTGCCAGCAGCCCCGAGGTTGCCACAGACGAAAAACTGTTTTTT. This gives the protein CASSPEVATDEKLFF. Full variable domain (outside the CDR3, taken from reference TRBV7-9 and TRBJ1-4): DTGVSQNPRHKITKRGQNVTFRCDPISEHNRLYWYRQTLGQGPEFLTYFQNEAQLEKSRLLSDRFSAERPKGSFSTLEIQRTEQGDSAMYLCASSPEVATDEKLFFGSGTQLSVL.